These 7 T cell receptor beta chains came from one sample sequenced in a study of blood T cell repertoires in COVID-19. Measured with immunoSEQ multiplex PCR; TCRdb has only the in-frame clones, and not every one. In the table there are about 190,000 clones, 70% to 90% of which are singletons. Material for sequencing was peripheral blood. These receptors all come from a man between 65 and 85 years old with active or convalescent COVID-19.

The CDR3 loop is CASRGQGGNTGELFF. The DNA for the CDR3 is TGTGCCAGTAGAGGACAGGGGGGGAACACCGGGGAGCTGTTTTTT. J is TRBJ2-2 and V is TRBV7-9; 10 nucleotides agree with TRBD1. Germline V CDR1 and CDR2: SEHNR, FQNEAQ (reference sequence). The CDR3 runs 15 residues. V shed 9 bases and J 1 base; nucleotides not matched to a gene: 5.

This clone was seen just once. This sequence joins TRBV6-5 and TRBJ2-1; 10 nucleotides line up with TRBD2. Germline V gene sequence: CDR1 MNHEY, CDR2 SVGAGI. V shed 3 bases, J shed 9 bases, and the junction held 5 bases outside the gene matches. There are 14 residues in the CDR3. CDR3 coding DNA: TGTGCCAGCAGTTATGGGCTAGCGGGAGTTGAGCAGTTCTTC. Translation gives CASSYGLAGVEQFF.

The chain uses TRBV4-1 and TRBJ1-2; the D gene is possibly TRBD1 (6 bases). The V and J ends lost 0 bases and 2 bases respectively, with 16 bases between them. Germline loops: CDR1 MGHRA, CDR2 YSYEKL. The CDR3 has 17 amino acids. The CDR3 loop reads CASSQEYDQGLNYGYTF. CDR3 DNA: TGCGCCAGCAGCCAAGAGTATGATCAGGGGCTCAACTATGGCTACACCTTC.

The gene calls are TRBV27 and TRBJ2-7; D is perhaps TRBD1 (5 bases). Trimming took off 8 bases at V and 1 base at J, with 12 bases between the two ends. This CDR3 region has 13 residues. CDR1 is MNHEY and CDR2 is SMNVEV in the germline V gene (reference sequence). In DNA form, the CDR3 reads TGTGCCAGCTCCTCCAGGGCGTCCTACGAGCAGTACTTC. This encodes CASSSRASYEQYF.

The J gene is TRBJ2-3, the V gene TRBV12-3 or TRBV12-4; D unclear. Trimming took off 5 bases at V and 9 bases at J, with 9 bases between the two ends. CDR3 length: 11 residues. In DNA form, the CDR3 reads TGTGCCAGCAGTCAACCCGGGACGCAGTATTTT. It specifies CASSQPGTQYF.

The genes are TRBV7-2 and TRBJ1-5; possible D gene TRBD1, 5 bases. The CDR3 covers 13 residues. Trimming pared 6 bases from V and 2 bases from J, leaving 8 bases between. CDR1 and CDR2 (germline): SGHTA, FQGNSA. In nucleotides, the CDR3 is TGTGCCAGCAGTGGCAGGGGCAATCAGCCCCAGCATTTT. This translates into CASSGRGNQPQHF.

J is TRBJ2-7 and V is TRBV4-2, with 9 bases identical to TRBD2. The germline V gene encodes CDR1 LGHNA and CDR2 YNFKEQ. V trimming: 0 bases; J trimming: 3 bases; junction bases outside the gene matches: 3. This CDR3 region has 15 residues. The CDR3 reads CASSQERGGFYEQYF. CDR3 in DNA: TGTGCCAGCAGCCAAGAGCGGGGGGGGTTCTACGAGCAGTACTTC.